The source of this T cell receptor (beta chain) is a study of shared clonotypes between healthy human individuals (dated by TCRdb to 2020 to 2022). Turning to the overall study: Two women and a few men aged 18 to 49 years were included in the cohort. For each donor, CD4 naive and CD4 memory were each given three plates, CD8 naive was given two plates, and CD8 memory was given one plate. The study deeply sequenced blood TCR repertoires of about five healthy adults to estimate repertoire size and the extent of clonotype sharing between individuals. To increase sequencing depth and limit assay-specific biases, TCR repertoire library preparation and sequencing were carried out by different laboratories using diverse techniques. Between about 0.8 and 9 billion PBMCs per donor were obtained by leukapheresis. Results the study describes overall, beyond this receptor: Higher generation probabilities were observed for clonotypes shared by all four sorted-subset donors than for non-shared clonotypes. Larger estimated clonotype richness was generally found for naive subsets than for memory subsets. Sampling was limited to blood, and TCR repertoires in tissue likely differ from TCR repertoires in blood. Pairwise subsampling indicated that sequencing depth was expected to affect the degree of clonotype sharing among donors. About 5% of naive CD4, 3.5% of naive CD8, approximately 2% of memory CD4, and approximately 0.39% of memory CD8 clonotypes were shared across a handful of donors. Rarefaction of sorted-subset datasets indicated incomplete sequencing despite the large sequencing depth. The genetic and exposure-history diversity represented was limited by the small number of donors.

Notes on this clone: The specificity of this receptor is unknown. Base qualities are missing; no much larger clone stands one base away.

Counted from cysteine to phenylalanine, this CDR3 has 15 amino acids. The CDR3 DNA has 45 bases and is translated from base 1. V lost 2 bases and J lost 5 bases; the stretch between them is 17 bases long. CDR1 SGHRS and CDR2 YFSETQ were looked up in the germline V gene. Using the deep immunoSEQ assay, TCR CDR3 regions were amplified from genomic DNA by multiplex PCR. Extracted genomic DNA from each cell subset was distributed evenly across all wells of several immunoSEQ 96-well plates, and each plate was treated as a replicate. For sorted subsets, each replicate PCR was loaded with about 0.2 ug genomic DNA, equivalent to 25,000 to 35,000 T cell genomes. The purified libraries were quantified using a Qubit 3.0 fluorometer, sized with a Bioanalyzer 2100, and then quantified again using the KAPA Library Quantification kit. A separate single-read 150-cycle Illumina NextSeq 550 flow cell was used to sequence each immunoSEQ 96-well plate. In the paper's pipeline: Because the immunoSEQ output included only junctional sequences and no quality scores, the filtering could not be the same as the filtering used for full-length reads. To assign V/J genes and CDR3, sequences were annotated using PyIR, a Python wrapper for IgBLAST v1.9, with IMGT germline references. Any read was removed if the V/J assignment was weak (E-value above 1e-6), the CDR3 was missing, or the read contained stop codons, out-of-frame junctions, or ambiguous translated residues. V3J clonotypes were defined by identical inferred V gene, J gene, and CDR3 amino acid sequence. To compute the percentage overlap between repertoires, the number of shared unique clonotypes was divided by the size of the smaller repertoire. Repertoire richness was assessed with RTK rarefaction, the Chao1 estimator, and Recon v2.1 estimates of unobserved clonotypes. Generation probabilities were computed with OLGA for all TCRbeta clonotypes obtained by the gDNA method from several donors. In its TCRdb copy, this immuneACCESS table keeps in-frame sequences only and misses some clones. Where compared with another copy, unresolved V genes explain less than half of these, and the others have no known cause. V and J calls and clone size are copied from that table; D and trimming were computed from the DNA. Across this sample there are millions of clones, with roughly 94% seen only once. The top ten hold 0.1% to 0.15% of the sample.

Healthy HIV-negative adults with no recently reported acute infections or vaccinations were included as donors. Every donor was a Caucasian adult residing in Nashville, Tennessee, USA. Magnetic negative selection was used to enrich CD4+ T cells, after which naive cells were positively selected on CD45RA and the negative fraction became the memory subset. Blood was collected by leukapheresis, and PBMCs were isolated by Ficoll-Histopaque density gradient centrifugation and then cryopreserved in liquid nitrogen vapor phase. Analytical flow cytometry was used to check the purity and quantity of each magnetically sorted T cell population. From each sorted fraction, genomic DNA was isolated and quantified by UV absorbance on a Nanodrop 2000c.

The specimen was naive CD4+ T cells sorted from blood. This specimen's cell subset or site label, per the study, means: CD45RA+ positively selected. The source of this sequence is a man between 18 and 29 years old in good health. The chain is made from TRBV5-1 and TRBJ2-7; D gene: possibly TRBD2, on 5 matching bases. The nucleotide sequence is TGCGCCAGCAGCTTAATCGGGAACCCTTCTGACGAGCAGTACTTC. Its protein is CASSLIGNPSDEQYF. With all but the CDR3 taken from the reference TRBV5-1 and TRBJ2-7 genes, the full variable domain is: KAGVTQTPRYLIKTRGQQVTLSCSPISGHRSVSWYQQTPGQGLQFLFEYFSETQRNKGNFPGRFSGRQFSNSRSEMNVSTLELGDSALYLCASSLIGNPSDEQYFGPGTRLTVT.